This entry describes one T cell receptor (beta chain). What it recognizes is unknown. Germline CDR1 is KGHDR and CDR2 is SFDVKD. J lost 4 bases, V lost 4 bases, and 4 bases had no gene match. The CDR3 runs to 14 residues. This sample was included in a study of T-cell memory formation after mild COVID-19. Looking at the study overall: The two donors had largely donor-specific TCR clusters.

5'RACE primed from the constant segment yielded TCR alpha and TCR beta cDNA libraries bearing sample barcodes and UMIs. Each CDR3 protein is one row after TCRdb ran MiXCR on the 5' RACE reads. Here the sample spans about 400,000 distinct CDR3 sequences, roughly a quarter being singletons. Study-wide results and caveats: Pre-infection memory already had some responding clones, implying cross-reactive memory joined.

V is TRBV24-1 and J is TRBJ1-2; 8 bases map to TRBD1. The sequenced sample consisted of PBMCs or a T cell subset sorted from them (not recorded which). The receptor comes from an adult woman who had mild COVID-19 (a few samples of this study predate the infection). Cell type and time point are not known. CDR3 protein: CATSDSGGGYGYTF. The CDR3 bases are TGTGCCACCAGTGACTCAGGGGGCGGCTATGGCTACACCTTC.